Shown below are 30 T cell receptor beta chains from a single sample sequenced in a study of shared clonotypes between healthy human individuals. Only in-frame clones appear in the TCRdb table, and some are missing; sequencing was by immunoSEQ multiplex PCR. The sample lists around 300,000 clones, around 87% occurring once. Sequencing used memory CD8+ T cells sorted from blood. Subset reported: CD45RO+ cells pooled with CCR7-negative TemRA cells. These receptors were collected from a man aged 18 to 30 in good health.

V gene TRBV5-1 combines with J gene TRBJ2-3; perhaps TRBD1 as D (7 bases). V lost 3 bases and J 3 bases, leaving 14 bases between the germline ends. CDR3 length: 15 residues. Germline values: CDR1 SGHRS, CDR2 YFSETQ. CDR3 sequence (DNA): TGCGCCAGCAGCTCCACAGGGGAGGCGACAGATACGCAGTATTTT. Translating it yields CASSSTGEATDTQYF. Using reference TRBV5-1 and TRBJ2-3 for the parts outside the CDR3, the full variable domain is KAGVTQTPRYLIKTRGQQVTLSCSPISGHRSVSWYQQTPGQGLQFLFEYFSETQRNKGNFPGRFSGRQFSNSRSEMNVSTLELGDSALYLCASSSTGEATDTQYFGPGTRLTVL.

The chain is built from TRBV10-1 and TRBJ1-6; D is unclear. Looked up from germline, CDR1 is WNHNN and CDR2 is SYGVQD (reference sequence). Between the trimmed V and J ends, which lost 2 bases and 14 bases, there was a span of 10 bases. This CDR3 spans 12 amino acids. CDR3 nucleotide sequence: TGCGCCAGCAGTGAGGACCTCTCAGCCCTCCACTTT. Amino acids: CASSEDLSALHF.

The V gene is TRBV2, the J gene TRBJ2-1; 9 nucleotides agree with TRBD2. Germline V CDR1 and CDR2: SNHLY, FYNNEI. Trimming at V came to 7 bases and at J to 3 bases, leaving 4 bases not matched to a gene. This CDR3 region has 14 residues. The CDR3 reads CASTDSGGYNEQFF. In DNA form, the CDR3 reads TGTGCCAGCACGGATAGCGGGGGCTACAATGAGCAGTTCTTC.

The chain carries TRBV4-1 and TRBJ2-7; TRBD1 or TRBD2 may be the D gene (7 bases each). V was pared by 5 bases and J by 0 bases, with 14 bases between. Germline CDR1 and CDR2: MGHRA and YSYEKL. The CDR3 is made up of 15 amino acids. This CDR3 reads CASSNRGGSSYEQYF. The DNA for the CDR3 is TGCGCCAGCAGCAACAGGGGCGGGAGCTCCTACGAGCAGTACTTC.

CDR3 sequence (DNA): TGCAGCGTGACCGAAGGGGGAAACTCCTACGAGCAGTACTTC. This encodes CSVTEGGNSYEQYF. The V gene is TRBV29-1, the J gene TRBJ2-7; weak D call: TRBD1 (6 bases). Germline-derived CDR1 and CDR2 are SQVTM and ANQGSEA. Trimming took 6 bases from V and 0 from J, leaving 15 bases between them. This CDR3 comprises 14 residues.

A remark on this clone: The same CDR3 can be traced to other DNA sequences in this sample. The CDR3 region has the DNA TGCGCCAGCAGCCAAGACTCAGGTTCCTACAATGAGCAGTTCTTC. This codes for CASSQDSGSYNEQFF. The chain has TRBV4-3 and TRBJ2-1; no clear D. V shed 0 bases and J shed 1 base, with 7 bases lying between them. Germline V CDR1 and CDR2: LGHNA, YSLEER. CDR3 length: 15 residues.

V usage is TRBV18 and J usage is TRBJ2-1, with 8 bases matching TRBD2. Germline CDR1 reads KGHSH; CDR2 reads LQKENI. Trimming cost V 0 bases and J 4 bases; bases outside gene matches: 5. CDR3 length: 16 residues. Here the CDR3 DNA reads TGTGCCAGCTCACCACCCGGATTAGCGGGATACAATGAGCAGTTCTTC. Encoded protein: CASSPPGLAGYNEQFF.

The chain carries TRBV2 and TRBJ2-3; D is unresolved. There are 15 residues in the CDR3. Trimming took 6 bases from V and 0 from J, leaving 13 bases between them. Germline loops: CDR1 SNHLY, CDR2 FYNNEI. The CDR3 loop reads CASRKRLVSTDTQYF. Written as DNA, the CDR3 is TGTGCCAGCAGAAAGAGGTTGGTTAGCACAGATACGCAGTATTTT.

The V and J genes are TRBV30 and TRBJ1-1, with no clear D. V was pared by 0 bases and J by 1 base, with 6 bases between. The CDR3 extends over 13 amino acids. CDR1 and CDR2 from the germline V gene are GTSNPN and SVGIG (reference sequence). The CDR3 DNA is TGTGCCTGGAGTGTACGGGGGAACACTGAAGCTTTCTTT. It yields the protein CAWSVRGNTEAFF.

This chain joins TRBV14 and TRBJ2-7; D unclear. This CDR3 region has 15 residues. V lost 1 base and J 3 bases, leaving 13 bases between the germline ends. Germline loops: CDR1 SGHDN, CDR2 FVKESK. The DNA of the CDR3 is TGTGCCAGCAGCCAAGTGGATAATGAAAACTACGAGCAGTACTTC. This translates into CASSQVDNENYEQYF.

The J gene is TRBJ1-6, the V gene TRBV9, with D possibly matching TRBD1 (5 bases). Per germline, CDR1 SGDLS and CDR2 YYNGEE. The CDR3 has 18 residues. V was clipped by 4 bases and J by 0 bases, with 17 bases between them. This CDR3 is CASSRGAVQSSYNSPLHF. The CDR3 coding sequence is TGTGCCAGCAGCCGAGGGGCGGTCCAGAGCTCCTATAATTCACCCCTCCACTTT.

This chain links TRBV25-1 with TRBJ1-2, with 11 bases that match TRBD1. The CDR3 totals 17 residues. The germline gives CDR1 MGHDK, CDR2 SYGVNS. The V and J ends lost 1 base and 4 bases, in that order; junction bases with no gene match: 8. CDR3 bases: TGTGCCAGCAGTGAATGGACAGGGGGCGGATCATCCTATGGCTACACCTTC. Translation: CASSEWTGGGSSYGYTF.

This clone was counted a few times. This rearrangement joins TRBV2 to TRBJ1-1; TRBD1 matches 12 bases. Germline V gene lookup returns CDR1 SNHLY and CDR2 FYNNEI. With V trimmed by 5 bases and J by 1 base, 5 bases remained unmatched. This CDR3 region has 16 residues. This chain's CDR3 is CASSPPGQGANTEAFF. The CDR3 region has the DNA TGTGCCAGCAGTCCTCCGGGACAGGGGGCGAACACTGAAGCTTTCTTT.

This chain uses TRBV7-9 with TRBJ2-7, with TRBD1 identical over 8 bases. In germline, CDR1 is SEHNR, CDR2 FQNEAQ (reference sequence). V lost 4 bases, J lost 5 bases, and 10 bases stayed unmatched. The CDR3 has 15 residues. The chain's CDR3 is CASSSREQGENEQYF. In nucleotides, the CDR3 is TGTGCCAGCAGCTCCCGTGAACAGGGGGAAAACGAGCAGTACTTC. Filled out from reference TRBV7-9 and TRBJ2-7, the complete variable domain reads DTGVSQNPRHKITKRGQNVTFRCDPISEHNRLYWYRQTLGQGPEFLTYFQNEAQLEKSRLLSDRFSAERPKGSFSTLEIQRTEQGDSAMYLCASSSREQGENEQYFGPGTRLTVT.

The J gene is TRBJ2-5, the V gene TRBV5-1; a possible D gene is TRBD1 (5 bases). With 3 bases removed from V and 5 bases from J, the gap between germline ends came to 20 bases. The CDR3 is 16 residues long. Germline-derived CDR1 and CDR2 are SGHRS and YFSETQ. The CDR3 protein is CASSSVDIDPDETQYF. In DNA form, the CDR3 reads TGCGCCAGCAGCTCAGTGGACATCGATCCCGATGAGACCCAGTACTTC.

The CDR3 DNA sequence: TGTGCCTGGAGTGAAGCGGGGGAGCTGTTTTTT. This sequence encodes CAWSEAGELFF. V gene TRBV30 combines with J gene TRBJ2-2, with no clear D. V lost 1 base and J lost 8, with 5 bases in between. The germline V gene encodes CDR1 GTSNPN and CDR2 SVGIG (reference sequence). The CDR3 spans 11 residues.

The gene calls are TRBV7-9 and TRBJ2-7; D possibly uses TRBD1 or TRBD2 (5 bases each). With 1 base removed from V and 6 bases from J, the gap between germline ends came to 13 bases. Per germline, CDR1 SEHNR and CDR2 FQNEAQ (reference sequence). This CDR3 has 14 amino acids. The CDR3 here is CASSLGGTESEQYF. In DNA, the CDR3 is TGTGCCAGCAGCTTAGGGGGGACCGAGAGCGAGCAGTACTTC. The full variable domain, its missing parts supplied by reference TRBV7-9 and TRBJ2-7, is DTGVSQNPRHKITKRGQNVTFRCDPISEHNRLYWYRQTLGQGPEFLTYFQNEAQLEKSRLLSDRFSAERPKGSFSTLEIQRTEQGDSAMYLCASSLGGTESEQYFGPGTRLTVT.

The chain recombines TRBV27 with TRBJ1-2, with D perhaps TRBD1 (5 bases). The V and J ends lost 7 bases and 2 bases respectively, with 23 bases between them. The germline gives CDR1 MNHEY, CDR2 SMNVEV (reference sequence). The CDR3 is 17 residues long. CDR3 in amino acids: CASTPWGDRLRNYGYTF. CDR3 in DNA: TGTGCCAGCACCCCCTGGGGTGACAGACTACGGAACTATGGCTACACCTTC.

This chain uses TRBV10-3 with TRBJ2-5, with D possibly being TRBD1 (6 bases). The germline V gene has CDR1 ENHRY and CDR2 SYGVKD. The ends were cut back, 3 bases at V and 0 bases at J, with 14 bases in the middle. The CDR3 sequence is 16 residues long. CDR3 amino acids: CAISEQNGQYQETQYF. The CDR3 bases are TGTGCCATCAGTGAACAAAACGGACAGTACCAAGAGACCCAGTACTTC.

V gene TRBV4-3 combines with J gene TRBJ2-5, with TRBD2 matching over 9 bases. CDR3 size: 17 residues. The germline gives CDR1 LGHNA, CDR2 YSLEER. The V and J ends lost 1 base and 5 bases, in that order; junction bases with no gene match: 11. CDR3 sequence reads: CASSQAPTSGSGETQYF. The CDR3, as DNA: TGCGCCAGCAGCCAAGCTCCTACTAGCGGGTCGGGGGAGACCCAGTACTTC.

CDR3 sequence (DNA): TGCGCCAGCAGTGATGGGACAGGGTTTCCAAACACCTTC. Amino acids: CASSDGTGFPNTF. The chain combines TRBV10-1 with TRBJ1-2; 9 bases are shared with TRBD1. Germline trimming cut 3 bases from V and 12 bases from J; bases unmatched to any gene: 8. The V gene's germline CDR1 is WNHNN and CDR2 SYGVQD (reference sequence). CDR3 length: 13 amino acids.

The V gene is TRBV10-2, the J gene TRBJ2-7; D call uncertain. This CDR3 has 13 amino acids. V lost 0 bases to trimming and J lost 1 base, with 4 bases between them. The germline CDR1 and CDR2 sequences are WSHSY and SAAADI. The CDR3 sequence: CASSESMSYEQYF. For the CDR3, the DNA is TGCGCCAGCAGTGAGTCGATGTCCTACGAGCAGTACTTC.

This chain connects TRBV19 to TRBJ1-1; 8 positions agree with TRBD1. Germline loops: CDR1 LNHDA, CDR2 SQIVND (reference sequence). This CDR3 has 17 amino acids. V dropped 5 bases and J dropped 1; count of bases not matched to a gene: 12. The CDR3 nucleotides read TGTGCCAGTAGTGAGGGACAGGAAGTGATTCAGAACACTGAAGCTTTCTTT. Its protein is CASSEGQEVIQNTEAFF.

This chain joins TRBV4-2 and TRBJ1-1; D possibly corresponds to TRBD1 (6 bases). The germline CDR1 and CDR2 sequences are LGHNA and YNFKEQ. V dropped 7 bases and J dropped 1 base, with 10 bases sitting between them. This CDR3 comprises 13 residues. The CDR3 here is CASTEDRNTEAFF. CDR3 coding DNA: TGTGCCAGCACCGAGGACAGGAACACTGAAGCTTTCTTT.

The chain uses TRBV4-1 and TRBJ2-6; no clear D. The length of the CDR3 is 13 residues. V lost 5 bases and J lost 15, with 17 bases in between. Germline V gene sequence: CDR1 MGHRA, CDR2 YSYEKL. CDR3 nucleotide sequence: TGCGCCAGCAGCTCCTTCCTTGGGCCGCGCCTGACTTTC. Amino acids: CASSSFLGPRLTF.

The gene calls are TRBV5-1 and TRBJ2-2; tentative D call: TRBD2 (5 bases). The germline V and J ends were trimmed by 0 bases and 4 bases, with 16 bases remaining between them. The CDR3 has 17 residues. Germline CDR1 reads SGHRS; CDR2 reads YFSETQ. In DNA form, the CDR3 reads TGCGCCAGCAGCTTGGGCTGGCTAGTCGGAGGCACCGGGGAGCTGTTTTTT. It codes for CASSLGWLVGGTGELFF.

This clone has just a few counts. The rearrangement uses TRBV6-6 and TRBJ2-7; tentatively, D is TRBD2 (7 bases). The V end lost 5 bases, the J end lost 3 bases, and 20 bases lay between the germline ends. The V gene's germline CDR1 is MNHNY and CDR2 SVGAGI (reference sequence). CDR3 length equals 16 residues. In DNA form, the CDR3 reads TGTGCCAGCAGTCCTTCCTTGGGGGCGGGAGTCTACGAGCAGTACTTC. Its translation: CASSPSLGAGVYEQYF.

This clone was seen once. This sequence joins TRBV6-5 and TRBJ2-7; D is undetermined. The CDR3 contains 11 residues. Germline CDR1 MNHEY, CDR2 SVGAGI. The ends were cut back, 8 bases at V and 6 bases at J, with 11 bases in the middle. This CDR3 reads CASSSPGEQYF. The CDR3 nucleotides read TGTGCCAGCTCGTCCCCCGGCGAGCAGTACTTC.

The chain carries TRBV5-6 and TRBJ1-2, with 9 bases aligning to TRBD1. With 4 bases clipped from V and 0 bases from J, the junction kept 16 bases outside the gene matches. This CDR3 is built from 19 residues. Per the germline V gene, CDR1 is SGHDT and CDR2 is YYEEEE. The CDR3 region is CASSPRDRDFLTANYGYTF. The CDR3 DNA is TGTGCCAGCAGCCCCCGGGACAGGGATTTTCTAACAGCTAACTATGGCTACACCTTC.

CDR3 amino acids: CASSLLAEDTGELFF. CDR3 nucleotide sequence: TGTGCCAGCAGCCTACTAGCGGAAGACACCGGGGAGCTGTTTTTT. The chain combines TRBV6-5 with TRBJ2-2; 8 bases line up with TRBD2. Per germline, CDR1 MNHEY and CDR2 SVGAGI. The V and J ends lost 6 bases and 3 bases, in that order; junction bases with no gene match: 6. The CDR3 is 15 amino acids.